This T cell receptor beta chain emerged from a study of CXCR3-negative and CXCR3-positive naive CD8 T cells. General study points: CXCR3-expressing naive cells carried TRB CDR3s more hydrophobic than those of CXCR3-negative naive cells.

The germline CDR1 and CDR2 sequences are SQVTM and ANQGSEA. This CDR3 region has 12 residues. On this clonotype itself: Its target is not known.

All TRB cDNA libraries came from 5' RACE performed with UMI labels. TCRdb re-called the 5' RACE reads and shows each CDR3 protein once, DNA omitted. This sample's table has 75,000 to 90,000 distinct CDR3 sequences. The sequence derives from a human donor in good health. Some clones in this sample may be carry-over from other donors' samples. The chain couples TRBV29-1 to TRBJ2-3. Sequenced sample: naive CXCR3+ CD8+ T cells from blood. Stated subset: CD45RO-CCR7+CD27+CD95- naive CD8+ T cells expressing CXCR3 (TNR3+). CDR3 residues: CSVEEGTDTQYF.